One and the same sample provided the 8 T cell receptor beta chains below, sequenced in a study of blood T cell repertoires in COVID-19. The data were produced by immunoSEQ multiplex PCR, yet TCRdb's version contains in-frame clones alone and is incomplete. Counted here are roughly 300,000 clones, around 85% occurring once; the ten biggest clones make up around 4%. Source material: PBMCs or T cells enriched from blood (not recorded which). The receptors were sampled from a woman aged 40 to 50 with acute COVID-19.

This clone was picked up a small number of times. The V call is TRBV11-2, the J call TRBJ2-2, with D maybe TRBD1 (5 bases). V was cut by 5 bases and J by 0 bases, with 10 bases left in between. Germline V gene data show CDR1 as SGHAT and CDR2 as FQNNGV. The CDR3 spans 15 residues. CDR3 sequence (DNA): TGTGCCAGCAGCCGAGACAGCACGAACACCGGGGAGCTGTTTTTT. It is translated as CASSRDSTNTGELFF.

The rearrangement joins TRBV7-2 to TRBJ2-7; D remains unclear. This CDR3 has 14 residues. Per the germline V gene, CDR1 is SGHTA and CDR2 is FQGNSA. V was trimmed by 2 bases and J by 2 bases, leaving 10 bases between them. In DNA form, the CDR3 reads TGTGCCAGCAGCTTATATCAGGCCACCTACGAGCAGTACTTC. This gives the protein CASSLYQATYEQYF.

The chain carries TRBV7-6 and TRBJ2-5; D is possibly TRBD2 (6 bases). Germline V gene data show CDR1 as SGHVS and CDR2 as FNYEAQ. The V end was cut by 5 bases, the J end by 5 bases, with 15 bases between. This CDR3 region has 14 residues. The CDR3 nucleotides are TGTGCCAGCAGCGACCCGGGAGCTTCGGAGACCCAGTACTTC. It yields the protein CASSDPGASETQYF. The full variable domain, rest sourced from reference TRBV7-6 and TRBJ2-5, is GAGVSQSPRYKVTKRGQDVALRCDPISGHVSLYWYRQALGQGPEFLTYFNYEAQQDKSGLPNDRFSAERPEGSISTLTIQRTEQRDSAMYRCASSDPGASETQYFGPGTRLLVL.

The sample holds a few counts of this clone. The chain links TRBV7-9 to TRBJ1-2, with TRBD1 matching 8 bases. The germline gives CDR1 SEHNR, CDR2 FQNEAQ (reference sequence). After removal of 3 bases from V and 4 bases from J, the junction contained 4 bases not matched to a gene. This CDR3 contains 14 residues. The DNA for the CDR3 is TGTGCCAGCAGCTTCTTCAGGGGGCCCTATGGCTACACCTTC. It specifies CASSFFRGPYGYTF.

Remarks on this clone: One junction end does not reproduce the germline sequence, and a read error may be involved. The chain has TRBV6-5 and TRBJ2-7, with 7 nucleotides matching TRBD2. CDR3 size: 15 residues. Germline CDR1 reads MNHEY; CDR2 reads SVGAGI. This CDR3 is CASSYGGGRSGKAHF. In nucleotides, the CDR3 is TGTGCCAGCAGTTACGGGGGAGGGAGATCAGGAAAGGCCCACTTC.

V and J are TRBV7-9 and TRBJ2-7; D is undetermined. V lost 5 bases to trimming and J lost 6 bases, with 11 bases between them. Germline loops: CDR1 SEHNR, CDR2 FQNEAQ (reference sequence). CDR3 length: 12 amino acids. DNA for the CDR3: TGTGCCAGCAGCCTACAGAGTCCCGAGCAGTACTTC. It translates to CASSLQSPEQYF.

The V call is TRBV12-3 or TRBV12-4, the J call TRBJ2-1; tentative D call: TRBD2 (5 bases). This CDR3 contains 13 residues. V was pared by 6 bases and J by 6 bases, with 12 bases between. CDR3 nucleotide sequence: TGTGCCAGCAGCTTCGGTAGCGTCAATGAGCAGTTCTTC. The encoded protein is CASSFGSVNEQFF.

The rearrangement joins TRBV5-1 to TRBJ2-7; TRBD2 matches at 11 bases. In germline, CDR1 is SGHRS, CDR2 YFSETQ. Germline trimming cut 0 bases from V and 8 bases from J; bases unmatched to any gene: 7. The CDR3 covers 15 residues. CDR3 sequence reads: CASSLGATSGTQQYF. In DNA form, the CDR3 reads TGCGCCAGCAGCTTGGGGGCGACTAGCGGGACTCAGCAGTACTTC.